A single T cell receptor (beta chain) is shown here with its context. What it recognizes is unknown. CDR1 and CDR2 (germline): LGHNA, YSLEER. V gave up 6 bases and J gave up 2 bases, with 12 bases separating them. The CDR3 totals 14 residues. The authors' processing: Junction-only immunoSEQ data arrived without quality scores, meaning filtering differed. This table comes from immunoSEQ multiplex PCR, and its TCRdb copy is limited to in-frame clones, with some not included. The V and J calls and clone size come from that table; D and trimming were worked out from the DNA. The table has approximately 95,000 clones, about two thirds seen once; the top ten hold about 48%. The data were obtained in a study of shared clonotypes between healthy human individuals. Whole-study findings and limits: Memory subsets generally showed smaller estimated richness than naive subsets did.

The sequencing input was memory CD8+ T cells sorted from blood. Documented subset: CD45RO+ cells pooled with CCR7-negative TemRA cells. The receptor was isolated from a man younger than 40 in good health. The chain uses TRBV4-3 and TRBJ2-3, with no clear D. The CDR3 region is CASSGGGDTDTQYF. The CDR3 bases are TGCGCCAGCAGTGGCGGCGGAGACACAGATACGCAGTATTTT.